The clone carrying this T cell receptor (beta chain) has a single count. Antigen unknown. PCR was performed using 60 Vbeta and 13 Jbeta primers. Libraries were prepared by immunoSEQ multiplex PCR; TCRdb keeps only in-frame clonotypes and omits some of them. The sample consists of about 160,000 clones, roughly 79% of them appearing once. This sample was taken from a study of cytomegalovirus exposure and HLA in healthy donors. Study-wide results and caveats: Across donors, presence/absence analyses took sequencing depth to be roughly uniform. Among TCR beta chains, those listed as cytomegalovirus-associated numbered about 160.

Germline-derived CDR1 and CDR2 are SGDLS and YYNGEE. This CDR3 region has 15 residues. V lost 1 base and J 0 bases, leaving 8 bases between the germline ends. The source is a woman between 45 and 65 years old in good health and CMV-seronegative. The rearrangement joins TRBV9 to TRBJ2-1; D gene unclear. The sample consisted of PBMCs. CDR3 nucleotide sequence: TGTGCCAGCAGCGTAAGTGGAGACTCCTACAATGAGCAGTTCTTC. Translating gives CASSVSGDSYNEQFF.